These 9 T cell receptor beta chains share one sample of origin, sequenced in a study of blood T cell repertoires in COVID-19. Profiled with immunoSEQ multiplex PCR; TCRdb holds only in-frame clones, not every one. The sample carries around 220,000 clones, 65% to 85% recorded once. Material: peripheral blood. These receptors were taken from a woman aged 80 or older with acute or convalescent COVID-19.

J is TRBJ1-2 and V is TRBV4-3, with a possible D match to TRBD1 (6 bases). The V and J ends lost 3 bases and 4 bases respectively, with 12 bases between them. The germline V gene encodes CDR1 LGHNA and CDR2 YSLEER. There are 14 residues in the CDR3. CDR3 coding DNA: TGCGCCAGCAGCCAGATAGGGACAAGCTATGGCTACACCTTC. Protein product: CASSQIGTSYGYTF.

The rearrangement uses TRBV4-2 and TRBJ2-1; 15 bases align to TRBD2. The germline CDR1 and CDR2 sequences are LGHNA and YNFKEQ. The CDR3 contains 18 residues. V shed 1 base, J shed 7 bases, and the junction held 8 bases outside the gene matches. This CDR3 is CASSQGGLAGGIGNEQFF. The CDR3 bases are TGTGCCAGCAGCCAAGGGGGACTAGCGGGAGGAATCGGGAATGAGCAGTTCTTC.

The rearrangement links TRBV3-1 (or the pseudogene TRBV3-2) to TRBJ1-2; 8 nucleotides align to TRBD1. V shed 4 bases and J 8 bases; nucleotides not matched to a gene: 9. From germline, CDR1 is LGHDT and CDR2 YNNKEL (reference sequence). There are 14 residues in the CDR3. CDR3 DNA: TGTGCCAGCAGCCCTCAAGGACAGGGAAAGGGCTACACCTTC. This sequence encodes CASSPQGQGKGYTF.

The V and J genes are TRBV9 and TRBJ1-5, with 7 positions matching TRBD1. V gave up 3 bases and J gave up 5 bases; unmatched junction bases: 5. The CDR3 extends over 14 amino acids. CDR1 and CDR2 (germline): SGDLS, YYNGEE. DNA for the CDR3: TGTGCCAGCAGCGAGACAGGGCTGGATCAGCCCCAGCATTTT. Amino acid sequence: CASSETGLDQPQHF.

The CDR3 sequence: CASSYGAGKVGNEQFF. CDR3 coding DNA: TGTGCCAGCTCCTACGGAGCGGGAAAGGTGGGAAATGAGCAGTTCTTC. The rearrangement links TRBV5-4 to TRBJ2-1; the match to TRBD2 covers 7 bases. Germline CDR1 SGHNT, CDR2 YYREEE (reference sequence). V was pared by 7 bases and J by 7 bases, with 17 bases of the junction left unmatched. CDR3 length: 16 amino acids.

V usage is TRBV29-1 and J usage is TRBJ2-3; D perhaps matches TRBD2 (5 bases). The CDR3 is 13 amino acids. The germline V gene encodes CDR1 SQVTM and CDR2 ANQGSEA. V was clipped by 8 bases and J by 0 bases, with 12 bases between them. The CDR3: CSMRAASTDTQYF. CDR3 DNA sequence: TGCAGCATGAGAGCGGCGAGCACAGATACGCAGTATTTT.

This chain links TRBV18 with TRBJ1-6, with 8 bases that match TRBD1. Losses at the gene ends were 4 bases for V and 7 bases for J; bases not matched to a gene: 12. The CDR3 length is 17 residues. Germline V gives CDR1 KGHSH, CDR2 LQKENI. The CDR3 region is CASSLHGGQGVNSPLHF. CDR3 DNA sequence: TGTGCCAGCTCACTACATGGTGGACAGGGCGTAAATTCACCCCTCCACTTT. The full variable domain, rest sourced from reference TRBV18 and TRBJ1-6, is NAGVMQNPRHLVRRRGQEARLRCSPMKGHSHVYWYRQLPEEGLKFMVYLQKENIIDESGMPKERFSAEFPKEGPSILRIQQVVRGDSAAYFCASSLHGGQGVNSPLHFGNGTRLTVT.

CDR3 protein: CASSLETSSYNEQFF. CDR3 DNA sequence: TGCGCCAGCAGCTTGGAGACTAGCAGCTACAATGAGCAGTTCTTC. V gene TRBV5-1 combines with J gene TRBJ2-1; 7 bases are shared with TRBD2. CDR1 and CDR2 from the germline V gene are SGHRS and YFSETQ. The CDR3 has 15 residues. Losses at the gene ends were 0 bases for V and 3 bases for J; bases not matched to a gene: 3.

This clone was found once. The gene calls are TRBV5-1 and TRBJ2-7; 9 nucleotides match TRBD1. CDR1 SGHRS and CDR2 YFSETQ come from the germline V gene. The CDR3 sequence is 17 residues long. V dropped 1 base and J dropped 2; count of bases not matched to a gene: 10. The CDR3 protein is CASSLSPPGTGPYEQYF. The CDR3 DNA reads TGCGCCAGCAGCTTGTCGCCCCCCGGGACAGGGCCCTACGAGCAGTACTTC.